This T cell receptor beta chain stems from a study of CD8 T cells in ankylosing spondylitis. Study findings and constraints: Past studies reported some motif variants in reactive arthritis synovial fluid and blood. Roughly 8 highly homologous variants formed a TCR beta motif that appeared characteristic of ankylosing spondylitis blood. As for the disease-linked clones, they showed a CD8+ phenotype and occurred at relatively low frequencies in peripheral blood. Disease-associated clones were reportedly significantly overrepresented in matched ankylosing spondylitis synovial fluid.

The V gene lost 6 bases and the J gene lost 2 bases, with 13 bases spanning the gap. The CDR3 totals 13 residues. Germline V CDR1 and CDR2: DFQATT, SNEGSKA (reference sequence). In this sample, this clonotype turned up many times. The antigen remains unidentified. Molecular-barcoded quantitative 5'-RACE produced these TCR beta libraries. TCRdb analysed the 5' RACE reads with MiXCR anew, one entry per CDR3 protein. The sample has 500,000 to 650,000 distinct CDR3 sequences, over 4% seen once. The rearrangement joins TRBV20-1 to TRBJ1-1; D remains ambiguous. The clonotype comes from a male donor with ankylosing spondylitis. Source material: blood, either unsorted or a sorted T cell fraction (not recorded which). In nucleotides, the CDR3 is TGCAGTGCCCGTCGGGAGGAAAACACTGAAGCTTTCTTT. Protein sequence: CSARREENTEAFF.